This T cell receptor (beta chain) was retrieved from a study of hypomethylating agent response in myelodysplastic syndrome (dated by TCRdb to the early 2020s). Concerning the study at large: The hypomethylating agents azacitidine (about 70% of the 11) or decitabine (3 of 11) were used to treat the patients. The mutation found most frequently was TET2, which appeared in about 50% of the 11 patients. Complete response or hematologic improvement counted as response, and patients meeting neither criterion were classed as non-responders. Six patients responded with complete response or hematologic improvement, and a few patients were non-responders. The cohort included roughly ten male and a couple of female myelodysplastic syndrome patients. Patients had a mean age of approximately 67 +/- 5.9 years, and a diploid cytogenetic profile was the most common.

With regard to this clone: It has no known antigen specificity. The input lacks base qualities; no much larger clone sits a single base away.

T-cell subsets were not sorted, and bulk bone marrow was analyzed instead. Bone marrow from roughly ten myelodysplastic syndrome patients, collected before and after hypomethylating agent therapy, underwent immunosequencing of the TCR beta CDR3 regions. Each patient contributed a baseline bone marrow plus two to three bone marrows at different post-treatment timepoints for longitudinal repertoire tracking. Genomic DNA was extracted from whole bone marrow, and quality was checked by TapeStation, NanoDrop OneC and PicoGreen assays. Library generation was performed with the immunoSEQ multiplex PCR assay. Sequencing was run at survey resolution with two replicates of about 200 ng each, for a total of roughly 400 ng of DNA per sample. The hsTCRB kit detected rearranged TCRB sequences in genomic DNA using multiplex PCR primers targeting V and J genes. The first PCR used the QIAGEN Multiplex PCR Kit for 31 cycles to amplify the CDR3 region. Sample barcodes and Illumina adapters were added to each replicate in an approximately 8-cycle second PCR. Pooled libraries were quantified using a QuantStudio 6 and the KAPA library quantification kit. Approximately 16 pM of pooled libraries was sequenced on an Illumina MiSeq using 156-cycle single-end reads and a 15-cycle index read. As for the original processing: Of 168,753 unique clonotypes, about 1.7% were flagged by VDJdb annotation as previously reported viral-epitope-specific. The immunoSEQ Data Assistant and immunoSEQ Analyzer turned the raw reads into TCRB repertoires that were normalized and annotated. Clonotype analysis used the immunarch R package version 0.6.5 and BioAnalyzer. Before richness was estimated, every repertoire was downsampled to match the clone count of the smallest repertoire. Fisher's exact tests classified clonotypes as expanded, contracted or novel, with novel meaning zero frequency before treatment. GLIPH2 clustered significantly changed CDR3 beta sequences using simulation_depth=1000 and kmer_min_depth=3, excluding CDR3s shorter than five residues. TCRdb took this table from immuneACCESS and kept in-frame rearrangements with V and J called. Such tables lack part of the clones; where checked against another copy, unresolved V genes explain under half of the gap, and the rest is unexplained. V, J and clone size reflect that table, while D and trimming were determined from the DNA. For this sample there are about 4,500 clones; about 80% appear just once. In total, the top ten clones hold around 8% of the sample.

What the research found in general, with its limitations: After treatment with a hypomethylating agent, no significant changes in richness, rarefaction diversity or clonality were seen, whether all patients were considered together or each response group separately. Possible recognition of novel MDS antigens by the shared GLIPH2 clusters was not confirmed, and experimental validation of that possible recognition is needed. Age matching of healthy control donors to MDS patients was not performed, and the MDS versus healthy comparison could have been impacted by this lack of age matching. Only around 12 patients were analyzed, so the study cohort was small. Novel clonotypes appeared more often in responders, whereas non-responders had more contracted clonotypes after treatment.

From the cysteine up to the phenylalanine, the CDR3 has a length of 18 residues. Just CDR3 DNA is preserved here, 54 bases in frame from base 1. The germline V gene supplies CDR1 SGHDN and CDR2 FVKESK. Trimming takes 1 base off V and 2 bases off J; junction bases not matched to a gene: 6. The chain is encoded by TRBV14 joined to TRBJ2-3; 13 central bases correspond to TRBD2. This receptor was identified in a human donor with myelodysplastic syndrome. The starting material was bone marrow, obtained before or after starting hypomethylating agent treatment for myelodysplastic syndrome (not recorded which). The CDR3: CASSQGTSGGFYTDTQYF. DNA sequence: TGTGCCAGCAGCCAAGGGACTAGCGGGGGCTTCTACACAGATACGCAGTATTTT.